This T cell receptor beta chain emerged from a study of CD8+CD57+ T cells in acquired aplastic anemia. On the study more broadly: The average for DNA from sorted CD4+ and CD8+ cells was 3 to 3.5 ug. Study-wide points: CD8+ Simpson's diversity did not differ significantly between patients and controls.

The authors sequenced patients whose flow cytometry had shown CD8+CD57+ cell expansion. All participating patients were living with severe acquired aplastic anemia. At the time of blood sampling, patients had not yet received any therapy. Both TCR beta VDJ combination and CDR3 sequence profiling were carried out. Genomic DNA was the template for this profiling. TCRdb analysed the reads with MiXCR anew, one entry per CDR3 protein. The sample carries 160,000 or so distinct CDR3 sequences, 48% recorded once. As for this clonotype: The antigen is unknown.

Trimming removed 6 bases from V and 6 bases from J, with 15 bases in between. The CDR3 runs to 12 residues. CDR1 SQVTM and CDR2 ANQGSEA come from the germline V gene. Material for sequencing was sorted CD4+, CD8+, or CD8+CD57+ T cells (not recorded which) from PBMCs. The chain couples TRBV29-1 to TRBJ2-7; weak D call: TRBD2 (6 bases). The source is a human donor with aplastic anemia. The CDR3 DNA reads as TGCAGCGTGGAGACGGGGGTAAGCGAGCAGTACTTC. It codes for CSVETGVSEQYF.